A single T cell receptor (beta chain) is shown here with its context. Its specificity is not known. Mismatch with germline at one junction end may stem from a read error. This record comes from a study of cytomegalovirus exposure and HLA in healthy donors. Whole-study findings and limits: Most subjects had HLA-A and HLA-B alleles reportedly predicted accurately by TCR beta sequences.

CDR3 length: 14 residues. Germline CDR1 reads LNHDA; CDR2 reads SQIVND (reference sequence). Vbeta (60) and Jbeta (13) primers were used in the PCR. The method was immunoSEQ multiplex PCR; TCRdb's version includes in-frame clones alone and lacks a portion of them. The data contain 45,000 to 75,000 clones, 70% of them singletons. This sequence was found in a woman aged 60-75 years in good health and CMV-seropositive. The genes are TRBV19 and TRBJ1-1, with D possibly being TRBD1 (5 bases). Sequenced sample: PBMCs. The CDR3 is CASRIGAGDTEAFF. The CDR3 coding sequence is TGTGCCAGTAGGATAGGGGCGGGGGACACTGAAGCTTTCTTT.